This TCR beta chain comes out of a study of T cell responses to AZD1222 COVID-19 vaccine. Regarding the study as a whole: Mapped onto spike, vaccine-associated CD4 TCRs spanned it and were dominant at 160-218 and 743-854.

Clones were read by immunoSEQ multiplex PCR, and TCRdb kept only the in-frame ones, dropping some. The sample shows 130,000 to 150,000 clones, approximately 90% of them seen only once. Germline lookup yields CDR1 SGHTA and CDR2 FQGNSA. The V gene lost 6 bases and the J gene lost 7 bases, with 15 bases spanning the gap. The CDR3 has 14 amino acids. With regard to this clone: The antigen is undetermined.

The rearrangement uses TRBV7-2 and TRBJ1-4; a possible D gene is TRBD1 (6 bases). The TCR originated in an adult who received the AZD1222 COVID-19 vaccine. This sample comprised peripheral blood, obtained 28 days after the second AZD1222 dose. The CDR3 DNA is TGTGCCAGCAGTGAGGGGGGCGCGGCTGAAAAACTGTTTTTT. Residues: CASSEGGAAEKLFF.